These 26 T cell receptor beta chains were all obtained from the same sample, sequenced in a study of blood T cell repertoires in COVID-19. Clones were read by immunoSEQ multiplex PCR, and TCRdb kept only the in-frame ones, dropping some. The sample lists 250,000 to 300,000 clones, roughly 90% occurring once. Sequencing used PBMCs or T cells enriched from blood (not recorded which). These receptor sequences come from a woman aged 30 to 39 who had recovered from COVID-19.

The rearrangement joins TRBV4-3 to TRBJ1-4; TRBD1 aligns across 7 bases. Trimming at V came to 4 bases and at J to 9 bases, leaving 11 bases not matched to a gene. Germline CDR1 reads LGHNA; CDR2 reads YSLEER. The CDR3 loop spans 15 amino acids. The CDR3 DNA reads TGCGCCAGCAGCCCAAGGACAGGAGAAACCCAAAAACTGTTTTTT. This codes for CASSPRTGETQKLFF.

This chain joins TRBV20-1 and TRBJ2-1; D is ambiguous. Germline CDR1 DFQATT, CDR2 SNEGSKA (reference sequence). The CDR3 covers 10 residues. Trimming removed 6 bases from V and 6 bases from J, with 6 bases in between. The CDR3 DNA follows: TGCAGTGCCCTTGTCAATGAGCAGTTCTTC. Protein: CSALVNEQFF.

The chain links TRBV28 to TRBJ2-7; D is perhaps TRBD1 (6 bases). Germline values: CDR1 MDHEN, CDR2 SYDVKM. The CDR3 totals 16 residues. Between the trimmed V and J ends, which lost 3 bases and 0 bases, there was a span of 15 bases. In DNA form, the CDR3 reads TGTGCCAGCAGTTTTAGCCACGGACAGAACTCCTACGAGCAGTACTTC. Protein sequence: CASSFSHGQNSYEQYF.

The rearrangement links TRBV18 to TRBJ1-5, with D possibly being TRBD1 (6 bases). CDR1 and CDR2 (germline): KGHSH, LQKENI. This CDR3 region has 16 residues. V shed 0 bases and J shed 6 bases, with 15 bases lying between them. Written as DNA, the CDR3 is TGTGCCAGCTCACCACCGGGGGCGCGGGTTTTTCAGCCCCAGCATTTT. Its protein is CASSPPGARVFQPQHF.

The chain carries TRBV27 and TRBJ1-2, with D unclear. The CDR3 runs to 13 residues. Germline V gene data show CDR1 as MNHEY and CDR2 as SMNVEV (reference sequence). Trimming pared 3 bases from V and 4 bases from J, leaving 9 bases between. The CDR3 loop is CASSLRGIYGYTF. In DNA, the CDR3 is TGTGCCAGCAGTTTGCGGGGAATCTATGGCTACACCTTC.

The chain employs TRBV28 and TRBJ2-7; the D is unclear. The CDR3 loop spans 15 amino acids. V was pared by 3 bases and J by 4 bases, with 16 bases between. Per the germline V gene, CDR1 is MDHEN and CDR2 is SYDVKM. Written as DNA, the CDR3 is TGTGCCAGCAGTTTTTCGCCCGGATCAGCGTACGAGCAGTACTTC. This sequence encodes CASSFSPGSAYEQYF.

The rearrangement joins TRBV21-1 to TRBJ1-2; TRBD1, the table's D call, was not compared with the DNA. TRBV21-1 is an annotated pseudogene. CDR3 length equals 15 residues. CDR3 amino acids: CASSKGYRDSYGYTF. The CDR3 DNA reads TGTGCCAGCAGCAAAGGGTACCGGGACAGCTATGGCTACACCTTC.

The chain's CDR3 is CASSLFTGTYEQYF. The CDR3 nucleotides read TGTGCCAGCAGTTTATTCACAGGGACCTACGAGCAGTACTTC. J is TRBJ2-7 and V is TRBV28; a possible D gene is TRBD1 (6 bases). Trimming removed 1 base at V and 2 bases at J, with 9 bases between. Germline-derived CDR1 and CDR2 are MDHEN and SYDVKM. This CDR3 spans 14 amino acids.

The rearrangement joins TRBV6-6 to TRBJ2-7; 9 bases are a match to TRBD2. V lost 6 bases to trimming and J lost 5 bases; unmatched junction nucleotides: 20. CDR1 is MNHNY, CDR2 SVGAGI, per germline (reference sequence). The CDR3 is made up of 18 amino acids. Here the CDR3 DNA reads TGTGCCAGCAGCCGACCCCGGGGTAGCGGGGGTACCCTTCACGAGCAGTACTTC. Translation: CASSRPRGSGGTLHEQYF.

This clone was seen just once. V usage is TRBV30 and J usage is TRBJ1-6; 7 bases are shared with TRBD1. J gave up 5 bases and V 2 bases, and 6 bases lay outside the gene matches. CDR1 is GTSNPN, CDR2 SVGIG, per germline (reference sequence). The CDR3 consists of 15 residues. The DNA for the CDR3 is TGTGCCTGGAGTCTCTCCGGGACAGATAATTCACCCCTCCACTTT. Protein product: CAWSLSGTDNSPLHF.

The chain carries TRBV2 and TRBJ2-2; 8 bases line up with TRBD2. V gave up 5 bases and J gave up 4 bases; unmatched junction bases: 3. Germline values: CDR1 SNHLY, CDR2 FYNNEI. CDR3 length: 14 residues. This CDR3 reads CASSRLARTGELFF. The DNA of the CDR3 is TGTGCCAGCAGTAGACTAGCGCGCACCGGGGAGCTGTTTTTT.

The V gene is TRBV5-1, the J gene TRBJ1-1, with 7 bases identical to TRBD1. J was trimmed by 2 bases and V by 0 bases; bases with no gene match: 1. The CDR3 covers 14 residues. The germline gives CDR1 SGHRS, CDR2 YFSETQ. CDR3 DNA: TGCGCCAGCAGCTTGGAGGGGGCTAACACTGAAGCTTTCTTT. This codes for CASSLEGANTEAFF.

V gene TRBV9 combines with J gene TRBJ2-1; D might be TRBD2 (6 bases). The germline V gene encodes CDR1 SGDLS and CDR2 YYNGEE. Trimming left V 7 bases short and J 8 bases short, with 22 bases between. The CDR3 totals 15 residues. Here the CDR3 reads CASAPRGVTYDEQFF. CDR3 sequence (DNA): TGTGCCAGCGCCCCGCGGGGCGTTACTTACGATGAGCAGTTCTTC.

The chain carries TRBV6-4 and TRBJ2-3, with D hard to call. This CDR3 contains 14 residues. V was trimmed by 8 bases and J by 2 bases, leaving 14 bases between them. Germline lookup yields CDR1 MRHNA and CDR2 SNTAGT. CDR3 protein: CASSETEVTDTQYF. The CDR3 region has the DNA TGTGCCAGCTCCGAGACTGAGGTCACAGATACGCAGTATTTT.

The rearrangement uses TRBV18 and TRBJ1-5; tentatively, D is TRBD1 (6 bases). Between the trimmed V and J ends, which lost 6 bases and 4 bases, there was a span of 19 bases. Germline V lookup: CDR1 KGHSH, CDR2 LQKENI. This CDR3 contains 16 residues. The CDR3 nucleotides are TGTGCCAGCTCGCTGACCGGGACAAAGGAGAATCAGCCCCAGCATTTT. It is translated as CASSLTGTKENQPQHF.

The V gene is TRBV30, the J gene TRBJ2-1; 9 positions agree with TRBD1. V was pared by 3 bases and J by 9 bases, with 12 bases of the junction left unmatched. The V gene's germline CDR1 is GTSNPN and CDR2 SVGIG (reference sequence). CDR3 length: 15 amino acids. CDR3 bases: TGTGCCTGGAGAGCCGGGACAGGGAGTTTCGGTGAGCAGTTCTTC. Residues: CAWRAGTGSFGEQFF.

This clone was detected only a few times. The chain has TRBV5-4 and TRBJ2-2; 8 bases match TRBD1. The V gene end was trimmed by 4 bases and the J gene end by 4 bases; junction bases not matched to a gene: 9. Germline CDR1 is SGHNT and CDR2 is YYREEE (reference sequence). There are 16 residues in the CDR3. The CDR3 sequence is CASSRSTTGGTGELFF. CDR3 coding DNA: TGTGCCAGCAGCCGTTCCACTACAGGGGGCACCGGGGAGCTGTTTTTT.

This chain uses TRBV5-6 with TRBJ2-7, with a possible D match to TRBD1 (6 bases). Germline V gives CDR1 SGHDT, CDR2 YYEEEE. V was pared by 1 base and J by 5 bases, with 13 bases between. The CDR3 consists of 14 residues. CDR3 sequence reads: CASSLINRVNEQYF. CDR3 coding DNA: TGTGCCAGCAGCTTGATAAACAGGGTTAACGAGCAGTACTTC.

The chain couples TRBV7-9 to TRBJ1-6; D is undetermined. Germline CDR1 is SEHNR and CDR2 is FQNEAQ (reference sequence). The V gene lost 5 bases and the J gene lost 7 bases, with 21 bases spanning the gap. This CDR3 is 17 amino acids long. CDR3 sequence (DNA): TGTGCCAGCAGCCCCGGCGGGATATTGGTCCTAAATTCACCCCTCCACTTT. Amino acids: CASSPGGILVLNSPLHF.

This chain connects TRBV2 to TRBJ2-5; 8 bases agree with TRBD1. V trimming: 3 bases; J trimming: 4 bases; junction bases outside the gene matches: 7. Germline V gene sequence: CDR1 SNHLY, CDR2 FYNNEI. The CDR3 contains 15 residues. As DNA, the CDR3 is TGTGCCAGCAGTGAGGTGGACAGGGTCGGAGAGACCCAGTACTTC. Encoded protein: CASSEVDRVGETQYF.

The J gene is TRBJ1-4, the V gene TRBV30; 7 nucleotides line up with TRBD1. The CDR3 spans 13 residues. From germline, CDR1 is GTSNPN and CDR2 SVGIG (reference sequence). J lost 5 bases, V lost 0 bases, and 0 bases had no gene match. CDR3 sequence (DNA): TGTGCCTGGAGTGTACAGGGGAATGAAAAACTGTTTTTT. Its protein is CAWSVQGNEKLFF.

This clone showed up just once. CDR3 sequence (DNA): TGTGCCTGGAGTCATTACTTGGACAGGATGAACACTGAAGCTTTCTTT. Its protein product is CAWSHYLDRMNTEAFF. The chain uses TRBV30 and TRBJ1-1; 7 nucleotides match TRBD1. Germline CDR1 and CDR2: GTSNPN and SVGIG (reference sequence). J lost 0 bases, V lost 2 bases, and 9 bases had no gene match. The CDR3 has 16 amino acids.

The V call is TRBV6-6, the J call TRBJ2-1, with TRBD2 matching over 11 bases. Germline-derived CDR1 and CDR2 are MNHNY and SVGAGI (reference sequence). The CDR3 is made up of 17 amino acids. The V and J ends lost 5 bases and 9 bases, in that order; junction bases with no gene match: 15. The CDR3 region has the DNA TGTGCCAGCAGTCCAAACCGGGCCCTTACTAGCGGGAGTGAGCAGTTCTTC. It is translated as CASSPNRALTSGSEQFF.

The rearrangement links TRBV13 to TRBJ1-2; D is perhaps TRBD1 (6 bases). Germline CDR1 is PRHDT and CDR2 is FYEKMQ (reference sequence). V was shortened by 8 bases and J by 4 bases, with 14 bases between the two germline ends. The CDR3 extends over 13 amino acids. CDR3 sequence reads: CASRGGWSYGYTF. CDR3 in DNA: TGTGCCAGCCGAGGGGGATGGAGCTATGGCTACACCTTC.

The J gene is TRBJ2-7, the V gene TRBV7-9, with TRBD1 identical over 9 bases. Trimming removed 0 bases from V and 4 bases from J; junction bases left unmatched: 7. The CDR3 length is 16 residues. The V gene's germline CDR1 is SEHNR and CDR2 FQNEAQ (reference sequence). As DNA, the CDR3 is TGTGCCAGCAGCTTAGCGGGGACAGGGAACAGGTACGAGCAGTACTTC. Amino acid sequence: CASSLAGTGNRYEQYF.

The CDR3 DNA is TGTGCCAGCAGTTTCCTACAGGGGGCGGGCACCGGGGAGCTGTTTTTT. The encoded protein is CASSFLQGAGTGELFF. The rearrangement links TRBV27 to TRBJ2-2; 9 bases line up with TRBD1. The CDR3 is 16 residues long. V shed 3 bases and J 4 bases; nucleotides not matched to a gene: 6. CDR1 is MNHEY, CDR2 SMNVEV, per germline (reference sequence).